What follows is one T cell receptor beta chain and its context. The antigen remains unidentified. This sample was taken from a study of siplizumab effects on memory and regulatory T cells. Broader study findings: Naive versus memory phenotype went unassigned for roughly 80-96% of proliferating CD4+ or CD8+ clones. Siplizumab significantly brought down the alloreactive sequences that trace back to unstimulated CD4+ memory cells.

V gave up 0 bases and J gave up 5 bases; unmatched junction bases: 11. CDR3 size: 18 residues. The germline CDR1 and CDR2 sequences are SGHDN and FVKESK. Sequenced by immunoSEQ multiplex PCR; TCRdb stores in-frame clones only, minus some. The table shows around 100,000 clones, with approximately 90% occurring only once. The clonotype was recovered from a human donor in good health. V and J are TRBV14 and TRBJ2-7, with TRBD1 matching over 12 bases. The specimen was CD4+ T cells sorted from blood. This CDR3 is CASSQDRDRGLLLNEQYF. The CDR3 nucleotides read TGTGCCAGCAGCCAAGACCGGGACAGGGGGCTCCTGTTGAACGAGCAGTACTTC.